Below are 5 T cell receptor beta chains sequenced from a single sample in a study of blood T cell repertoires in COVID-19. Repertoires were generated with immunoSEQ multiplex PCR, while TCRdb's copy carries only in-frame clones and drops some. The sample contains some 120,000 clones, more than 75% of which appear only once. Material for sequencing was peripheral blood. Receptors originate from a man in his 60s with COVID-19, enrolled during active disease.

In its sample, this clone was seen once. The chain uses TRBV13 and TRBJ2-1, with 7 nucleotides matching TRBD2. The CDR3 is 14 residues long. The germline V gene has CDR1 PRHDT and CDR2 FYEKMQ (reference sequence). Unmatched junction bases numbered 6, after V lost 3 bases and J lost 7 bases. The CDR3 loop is CASSFRILANEQFF. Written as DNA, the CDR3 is TGTGCCAGCAGCTTCAGGATACTAGCGAATGAGCAGTTCTTC.

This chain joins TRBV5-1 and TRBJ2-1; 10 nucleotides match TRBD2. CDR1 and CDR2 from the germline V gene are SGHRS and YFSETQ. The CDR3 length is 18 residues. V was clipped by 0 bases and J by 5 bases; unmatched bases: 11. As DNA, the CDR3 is TGCGCCAGCAGCTTGGGTCTAGCGGGAGCGCACTTTGACAATGAGCAGTTCTTC. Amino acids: CASSLGLAGAHFDNEQFF.

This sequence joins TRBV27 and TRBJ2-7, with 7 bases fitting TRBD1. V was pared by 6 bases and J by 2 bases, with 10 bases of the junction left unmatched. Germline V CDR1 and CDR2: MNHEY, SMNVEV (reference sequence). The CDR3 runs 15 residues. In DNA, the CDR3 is TGTGCCAGCAGAGCGCCGGGACAGTTTACCTACGAGCAGTACTTC. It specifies CASRAPGQFTYEQYF.

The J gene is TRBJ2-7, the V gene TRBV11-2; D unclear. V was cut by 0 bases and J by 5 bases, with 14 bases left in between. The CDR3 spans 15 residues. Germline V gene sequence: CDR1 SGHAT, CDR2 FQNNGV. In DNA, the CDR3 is TGTGCCAGCAGCTTAGAGGTAAACAGAGTACACGAGCAGTACTTC. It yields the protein CASSLEVNRVHEQYF.

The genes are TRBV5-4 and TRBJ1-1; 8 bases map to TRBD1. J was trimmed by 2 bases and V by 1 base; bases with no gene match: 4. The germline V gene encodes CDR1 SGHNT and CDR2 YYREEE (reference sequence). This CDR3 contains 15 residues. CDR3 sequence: CASSLSGTGNTEAFF. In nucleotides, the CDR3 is TGTGCCAGCAGCTTGTCAGGGACAGGTAACACTGAAGCTTTCTTT. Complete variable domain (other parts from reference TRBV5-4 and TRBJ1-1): ETGVTQSPTHLIKTRGQQVTLRCSSQSGHNTVSWYQQALGQGPQFIFQYYREEENGRGNFPPRFSGLQFPNYSSELNVNALELDDSALYLCASSLSGTGNTEAFFGQGTRLTVV.